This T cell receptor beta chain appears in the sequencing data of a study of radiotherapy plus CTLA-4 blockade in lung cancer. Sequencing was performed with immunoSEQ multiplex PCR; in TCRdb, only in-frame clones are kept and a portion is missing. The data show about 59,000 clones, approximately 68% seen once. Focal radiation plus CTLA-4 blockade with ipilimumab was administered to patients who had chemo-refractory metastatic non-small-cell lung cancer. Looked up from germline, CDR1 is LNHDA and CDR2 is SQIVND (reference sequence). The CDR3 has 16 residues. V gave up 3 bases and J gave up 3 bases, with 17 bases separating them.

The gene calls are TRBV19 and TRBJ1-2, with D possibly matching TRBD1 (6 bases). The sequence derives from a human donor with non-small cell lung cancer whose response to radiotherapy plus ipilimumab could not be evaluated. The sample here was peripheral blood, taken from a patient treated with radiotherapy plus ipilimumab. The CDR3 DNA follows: TGTGCCAGTAGTATTGCCCTCGAACAGGGCCACTATGGCTACACCTTC. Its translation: CASSIALEQGHYGYTF.